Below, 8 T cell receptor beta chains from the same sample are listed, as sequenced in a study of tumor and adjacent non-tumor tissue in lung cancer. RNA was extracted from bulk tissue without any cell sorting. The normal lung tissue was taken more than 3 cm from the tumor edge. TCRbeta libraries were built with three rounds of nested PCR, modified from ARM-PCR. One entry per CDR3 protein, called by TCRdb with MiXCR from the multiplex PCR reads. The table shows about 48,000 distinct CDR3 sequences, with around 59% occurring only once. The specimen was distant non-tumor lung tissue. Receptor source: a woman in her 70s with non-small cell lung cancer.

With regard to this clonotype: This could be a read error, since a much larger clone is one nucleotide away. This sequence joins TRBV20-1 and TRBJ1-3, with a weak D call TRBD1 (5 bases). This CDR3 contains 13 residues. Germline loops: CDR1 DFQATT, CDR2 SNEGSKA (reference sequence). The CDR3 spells CNARSSGVNTIYF. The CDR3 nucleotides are TGCAATGCTAGATCGTCGGGGGTGAACACCATATATTTT.

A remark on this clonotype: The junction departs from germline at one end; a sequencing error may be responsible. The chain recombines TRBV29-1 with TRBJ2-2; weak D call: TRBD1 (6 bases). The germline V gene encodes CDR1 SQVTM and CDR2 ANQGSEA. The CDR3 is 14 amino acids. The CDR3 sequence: CRVNRDPGTGELSF. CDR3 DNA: TGCCGCGTTAACAGGGACCCAGGAACCGGGGAGCTGTCTTTT.

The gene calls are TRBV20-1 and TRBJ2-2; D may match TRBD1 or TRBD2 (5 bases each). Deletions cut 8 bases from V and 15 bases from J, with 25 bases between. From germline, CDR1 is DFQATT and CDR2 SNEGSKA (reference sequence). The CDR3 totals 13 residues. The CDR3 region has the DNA TGCAGTTCGGGACCTACGAACACCGGGAAGTTGTTTTTT. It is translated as CSSGPTNTGKLFF.

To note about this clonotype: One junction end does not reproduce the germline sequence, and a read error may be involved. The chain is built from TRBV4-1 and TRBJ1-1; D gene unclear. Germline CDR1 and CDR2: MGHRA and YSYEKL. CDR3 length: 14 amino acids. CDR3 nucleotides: TGCGCCATCAGCCACCGGATAGAGAACACTGAAGCTTTATTT. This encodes CAISHRIENTEALF.

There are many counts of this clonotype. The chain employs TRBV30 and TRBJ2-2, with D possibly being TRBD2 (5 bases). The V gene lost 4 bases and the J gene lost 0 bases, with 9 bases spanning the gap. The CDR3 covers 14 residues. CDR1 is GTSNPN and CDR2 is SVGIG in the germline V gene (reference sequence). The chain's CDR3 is CAWKRLANTGELFF. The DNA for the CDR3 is TGTGCCTGGAAGCGGCTCGCGAACACCGGGGAGCTGTTTTTT.

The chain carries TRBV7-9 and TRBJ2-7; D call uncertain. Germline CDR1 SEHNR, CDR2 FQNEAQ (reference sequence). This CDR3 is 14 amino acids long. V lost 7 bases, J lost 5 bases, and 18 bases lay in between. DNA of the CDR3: TGTGCCAGCAACTCCAGCCTAAGATTTAACGAGCAGTACTTC. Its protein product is CASNSSLRFNEQYF.

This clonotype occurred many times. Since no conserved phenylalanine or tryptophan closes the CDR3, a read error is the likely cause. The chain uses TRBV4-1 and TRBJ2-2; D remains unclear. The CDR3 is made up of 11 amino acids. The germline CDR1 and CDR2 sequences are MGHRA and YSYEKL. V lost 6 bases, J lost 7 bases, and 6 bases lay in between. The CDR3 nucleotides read TGCGCCAGCAGGGCCATCGGGGAGCTGTTTCTT. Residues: CASRAIGELFL.

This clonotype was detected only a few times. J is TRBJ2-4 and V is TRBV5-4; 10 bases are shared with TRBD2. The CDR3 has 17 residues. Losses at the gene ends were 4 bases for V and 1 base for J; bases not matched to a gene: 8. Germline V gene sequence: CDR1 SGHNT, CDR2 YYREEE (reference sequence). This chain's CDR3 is CASSPGVSGRAKNIQYF. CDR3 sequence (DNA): TGTGCCAGCAGCCCGGGGGTTAGCGGGAGGGCCAAAAACATTCAGTACTTC.